A single sample is the source of the 14 T cell receptor beta chains below, sequenced in a study of glioma-infiltrating T cells. Using RNA template, CDR3s of TCR alpha and beta were amplified with iRepertoire arm-PCR. Via MiXCR, TCRdb re-called the multiplex PCR reads, giving one row per CDR3 protein. The data show fewer than 500,000 distinct CDR3 sequences, around 45% seen once. The sample was glioma tissue, nonneoplastic brain tissue, or PBMCs (not recorded which). The receptors come from a human donor with low-grade glioma or glioblastoma, undergoing nonglioma brain surgery, or in good health (not recorded which).

The J gene is TRBJ1-2, the V gene TRBV6-2 or TRBV6-3; 8 bases map to TRBD1. Germline values: CDR1 MNHEY, CDR2 SVGEGT. The CDR3 is made up of 15 amino acids. Germline trimming cut 3 bases from V and 4 bases from J; bases unmatched to any gene: 7. The CDR3 DNA is TGTGCCAGCAGTTATAGGACCCAGGGGGCCTATGGCTACACCTTC. It translates to CASSYRTQGAYGYTF.

There are a few counts of this clonotype. The genes are TRBV10-3 and TRBJ2-6, with 8 bases that match TRBD2. Losses at the gene ends were 11 bases for V and 0 bases for J; bases not matched to a gene: 9. From germline, CDR1 is ENHRY and CDR2 SYGVKD. The CDR3 extends over 16 amino acids. The CDR3 DNA reads as TGTGCCCCCCGGGAGGGCTGGAGCTCTGGGGCCAACGTCCTGACTTTC. Translation gives CAPREGWSSGANVLTF.

For this clonotype: Relative to the germline gene, one junction end is altered; a read error may explain this. The V call is TRBV20-1, the J call TRBJ2-3, with TRBD1 matching 8 bases. The CDR3 extends over 15 amino acids. Germline V gene data show CDR1 as DFQATT and CDR2 as SNEGSKA (reference sequence). The CDR3 sequence: CSARDPGGRGDTQYF. The CDR3 region has the DNA TGCAGTGCTCGAGACCCAGGGGGCCGAGGAGATACGCAGTATTTT.

This clonotype was picked up many times. This chain links TRBV7-2 with TRBJ2-5; TRBD2 aligns across 9 bases. From germline, CDR1 is SGHTA and CDR2 FQGNSA. CDR3 length equals 15 residues. Trimming cost V 1 base and J 1 base; bases outside gene matches: 1. The CDR3 here is CASSLEAGGQETQYF. The CDR3 DNA follows: TGTGCCAGCAGCTTAGAAGCGGGAGGCCAAGAGACCCAGTACTTC. The variable domain in full, completed from reference TRBV7-2 and TRBJ2-5, reads GAGVSQSPSNKVTEKGKDVELRCDPISGHTALYWYRQSLGQGLEFLIYFQGNSAPDKSGLPSDRFSAERTGGSVSTLTIQRTQQEDSAVYLCASSLEAGGQETQYFGPGTRLLVL.

This clonotype turned up a few times. V is TRBV2 and J is TRBJ1-5, with D uncertain. V gave up 8 bases and J gave up 3 bases, with 11 bases separating them. In germline, CDR1 is SNHLY, CDR2 FYNNEI. CDR3 length equals 13 residues. The CDR3 DNA follows: TGTGCCAGCGGCGACGGTATCAATCAGCCCCAGCATTTT. Protein sequence: CASGDGINQPQHF. Drawing the rest from reference TRBV2 and TRBJ1-5, the complete variable domain is EPEVTQTPSHQVTQMGQEVILRCVPISNHLYFYWYRQILGQKVEFLVSFYNNEISEKSEIFDDQFSVERPDGSNFTLKIRSTKLEDSAMYFCASGDGINQPQHFGDGTRLSIL.

The CDR3 loop is CASSSGTGSEQFF. The CDR3 DNA reads as TGTGCCAGCAGCTCAGGGACAGGGAGCGAGCAGTTCTTC. The rearrangement links TRBV7-3 to TRBJ2-1, with 9 nucleotides matching TRBD1. The CDR3 spans 13 residues. Germline V gene lookup returns CDR1 SGHTA and CDR2 FQGTGA. J was trimmed by 10 bases and V by 4 bases; bases with no gene match: 5. The whole variable domain, filled in from reference TRBV7-3 and TRBJ2-1, reads GAGVSQTPSNKVTEKGKYVELRCDPISGHTALYWYRQSLGQGPEFLIYFQGTGAADDSGLPNDRFFAVRPEGSVSTLKIQRTERGDSAVYLCASSSGTGSEQFFGPGTRLTVL.

This clonotype was seen at least ten times. The V gene is TRBV6-2 or TRBV6-3, the J gene TRBJ2-3; the match to TRBD2 covers 10 bases. V lost 5 bases to trimming and J lost 4 bases; unmatched junction nucleotides: 6. From germline, CDR1 is MNHEY and CDR2 SVGEGT. The CDR3 length is 15 residues. The CDR3 sequence: CASSLQAGGPDTQYF. The CDR3 DNA sequence: TGTGCCAGCAGTCTCCAAGCGGGAGGGCCAGATACGCAGTATTTT.

The V gene is TRBV7-2, the J gene TRBJ2-7; D possibly matches TRBD1 or TRBD2 (5 bases each). The CDR3 totals 16 residues. The germline gives CDR1 SGHTA, CDR2 FQGNSA. Trimming cost V 1 base and J 0 bases, with 13 bases left between them. The CDR3 region is CASSLGDRDVSYEQYF. In DNA form, the CDR3 reads TGTGCCAGCAGCTTAGGAGACCGGGACGTCTCCTACGAGCAGTACTTC.

This clonotype was detected only once. This may be a read error: a much more frequent sequence differs by one nucleotide. This chain joins TRBV20-1 and TRBJ1-6; D unclear. V was cut by 1 base and J by 9 bases, with 13 bases left in between. The CDR3 covers 14 residues. Germline V gives CDR1 DFQATT, CDR2 SNEGSKA (reference sequence). The CDR3 DNA reads as TGCAGTGCTAGAGGGAGCCTGAGAGGTTCACCCCTCCACTTT. This codes for CSARGSLRGSPLHF.

This clonotype came up a few times. The rearrangement joins TRBV28 to TRBJ2-5; no reliable D call. The CDR3 loop spans 15 amino acids. Trimming took off 6 bases at V and 0 bases at J, with 14 bases between the two ends. Germline V gives CDR1 MDHEN, CDR2 SYDVKM. The CDR3 here is CASSLAAQYQETQYF. CDR3 in DNA: TGTGCCAGCAGCTTGGCGGCCCAGTACCAAGAGACCCAGTACTTC.

The chain joins TRBV6-6 to TRBJ2-5; D might be TRBD1 or TRBD2, each matching 5 bases. The CDR3 contains 17 residues. V was shortened by 1 base and J by 1 base, with 16 bases between the two germline ends. From germline, CDR1 is MNHNY and CDR2 SVGAGI (reference sequence). In DNA, the CDR3 is TGTGCCAGCAGTTACTTAATCCCGGGGCCGTCCCAAGAGACCCAGTACTTC. Translating it yields CASSYLIPGPSQETQYF.

This clonotype was observed a few times. The rearrangement joins TRBV6-2 or TRBV6-3 to TRBJ2-7, with 9 bases identical to TRBD1. The V and J ends lost 10 bases and 5 bases, in that order; junction bases with no gene match: 15. The germline V gene has CDR1 MNHEY and CDR2 SVGEGT. CDR3 length: 15 amino acids. The CDR3 coding sequence is TGTGCCACGGGTGAGAAGGGGACAGGGATACACGAGCAGTACTTC. Protein product: CATGEKGTGIHEQYF.

The V and J genes are TRBV10-3 and TRBJ1-1; 11 positions match TRBD1. V shed 3 bases, J shed 1 base, and the junction held 4 bases outside the gene matches. The CDR3 covers 16 residues. The V gene's germline CDR1 is ENHRY and CDR2 SYGVKD. The CDR3 region is CAISDRDRGANTEAFF. The DNA for the CDR3 is TGTGCCATCAGTGATCGGGACAGGGGGGCGAACACTGAAGCTTTCTTT.

This clonotype showed up many times. The gene calls are TRBV7-8 and TRBJ1-1, with D perhaps matching TRBD1 (5 bases). This CDR3 has 17 residues. Germline V lookup: CDR1 SGHVS, CDR2 FQNEAQ. Trimming took off 5 bases at V and 3 bases at J, with 22 bases between the two ends. CDR3 sequence reads: CASSIDSTSGTYTEAFF. Written as DNA, the CDR3 is TGTGCCAGCAGCATCGATAGTACATCAGGGACGTACACTGAAGCTTTCTTT.